This is a list of T cell receptor beta chains from one sample in a study of blood T cell repertoires in COVID-19. Here immunoSEQ multiplex PCR was the method, and the copy in TCRdb shows in-frame clones only, minus some. The table records fewer than 90,000 clones, about three quarters of them present only once. The sequencing sample was made of peripheral blood. The receptors here all came from a human donor in a cohort sampled during active COVID-19. The conserved cysteine and the conserved F or W are not part of the CDR3 here. Each record gives: J gene, V gene, clone size, CDR3 length, CDR3 protein. Size values are once, few and many counts, or a class for expanded clones, and some rows have none.

j_gene: TRBJ2-2
v_gene: TRBV24-1
abundance: NA
len: 13
CDR3aa: ATELGGFDTGELF

j_gene: TRBJ2-1
v_gene: TRBV7-3
abundance: NA
len: 12
CDR3aa: ASSLRSRANEQF

j_gene: TRBJ1-1
v_gene: TRBV6-1
abundance: few
len: 9
CDR3aa: ASSEFGGAF

j_gene: TRBJ1-1
v_gene: TRBV5-1
abundance: NA
len: 13
CDR3aa: ASSLAGQGWTEAF

j_gene: TRBJ2-1
v_gene: TRBV29-1
abundance: few
len: 13
CDR3aa: SAKAGGGSYNEQF

j_gene: TRBJ2-2
v_gene: TRBV28
abundance: NA
len: 13
CDR3aa: ASSFNTANTGELF

j_gene: TRBJ2-7
v_gene: TRBV11-1
abundance: NA
len: 13
CDR3aa: ASSLGVGSFGEQY

j_gene: TRBJ1-2
v_gene: TRBV3-1/TRBV3-2
abundance: NA
len: 12
CDR3aa: ASSQAGGFYGYT

j_gene: TRBJ2-7
v_gene: TRBV6-5
abundance: NA
len: 12
CDR3aa: ASSHRTGLGEQY

j_gene: TRBJ2-7
v_gene: TRBV7-8
abundance: NA
len: 14
CDR3aa: ASSLLISGHLYEQY

j_gene: TRBJ1-4
v_gene: TRBV28
abundance: NA
len: 12
CDR3aa: ASSSTWENEKLF

j_gene: TRBJ2-1
v_gene: TRBV11-3
abundance: NA
len: 11
CDR3aa: ASSLESDNEQF

j_gene: TRBJ1-2
v_gene: TRBV3-1/TRBV3-2
abundance: NA
len: 11
CDR3aa: ASSQAGGYGYT

j_gene: TRBJ2-5
v_gene: TRBV7-3
abundance: NA
len: 16
CDR3aa: ASSLEFSAGGHRGTQY

j_gene: TRBJ2-1
v_gene: TRBV4-1
abundance: NA
len: 13
CDR3aa: ASSQEEAGSNEQF

j_gene: TRBJ2-1
v_gene: TRBV29-1
abundance: NA
len: 14
CDR3aa: SVEKGTGLFGNEQF

j_gene: TRBJ1-4
v_gene: TRBV19
abundance: NA
len: 12
CDR3aa: ASSYRGTNEKLF

j_gene: TRBJ2-1
v_gene: TRBV30
abundance: few
len: 12
CDR3aa: AWSLVLARDEQF

j_gene: TRBJ2-3
v_gene: TRBV7-2
abundance: NA
len: 14
CDR3aa: ASSPMGSGRSDTQY

j_gene: TRBJ2-3
v_gene: TRBV6-5
abundance: NA
len: 12
CDR3aa: ASLLAASTDTQY

j_gene: TRBJ2-7
v_gene: TRBV2
abundance: NA
len: 12
CDR3aa: ASSLKGASYEQY

j_gene: TRBJ1-2
v_gene: TRBV24-1
abundance: NA
len: 12
CDR3aa: ATSDKDRVYGYT

j_gene: TRBJ2-2
v_gene: TRBV7-8
abundance: NA
len: 15
CDR3aa: ASSSKLAGDPYGELF

j_gene: TRBJ2-5
v_gene: TRBV7-9
abundance: few
len: 11
CDR3aa: ASSLGPGGTQY

j_gene: TRBJ2-1
v_gene: TRBV6-6
abundance: NA
len: 14
CDR3aa: ASSPLAGESYNEQF

j_gene: TRBJ1-6
v_gene: TRBV18
abundance: NA
len: 14
CDR3aa: ASSPVDRGINSPLH

j_gene: TRBJ2-7
v_gene: TRBV5-5
abundance: NA
len: 10
CDR3aa: ASSVGLYEQY

j_gene: TRBJ2-7
v_gene: TRBV15
abundance: NA
len: 15
CDR3aa: ATSTGPVPSGGIEQY

j_gene: TRBJ2-3
v_gene: TRBV5-1
abundance: NA
len: 13
CDR3aa: ASSLTGWGTDTQY

j_gene: TRBJ2-7
v_gene: TRBV5-3
abundance: NA
len: 12
CDR3aa: ARSIQGGAYEQY

j_gene: TRBJ1-5
v_gene: TRBV12-3/TRBV12-4
abundance: NA
len: 8
CDR3aa: ASRGVSQH

j_gene: TRBJ1-2
v_gene: TRBV18
abundance: NA
len: 13
CDR3aa: ASSPELGRANGYT

j_gene: TRBJ2-7
v_gene: TRBV6-5
abundance: NA
len: 13
CDR3aa: ATGLFGRPEGEQY

j_gene: TRBJ2-5
v_gene: TRBV7-2
abundance: NA
len: 13
CDR3aa: ASSPSGRAGETQY

j_gene: TRBJ2-7
v_gene: TRBV2
abundance: NA
len: 11
CDR3aa: ASSVGGHYEQY

j_gene: TRBJ2-5
v_gene: TRBV5-1
abundance: few
len: 15
CDR3aa: ASSSDSGQRHQETQY

j_gene: TRBJ2-1
v_gene: TRBV12-3/TRBV12-4
abundance: NA
len: 10
CDR3aa: ASSLVGNEQF

j_gene: TRBJ2-3
v_gene: TRBV4-1
abundance: NA
len: 15
CDR3aa: ASSQGLRAGGTDTQY

j_gene: TRBJ1-5
v_gene: TRBV6-2/TRBV6-3
abundance: NA
len: 13
CDR3aa: ASSRGQKANQPQH

j_gene: TRBJ2-7
v_gene: TRBV28
abundance: once
len: 13
CDR3aa: ASRSTGTPSYEQY

j_gene: TRBJ2-1
v_gene: TRBV5-1
abundance: few
len: 9
CDR3aa: ATTRDNEQF

j_gene: TRBJ2-1
v_gene: TRBV19
abundance: NA
len: 13
CDR3aa: ASSLKSGNYNEQF

j_gene: TRBJ1-1
v_gene: TRBV19
abundance: NA
len: 13
CDR3aa: ASSPTGGWNTEAF

j_gene: TRBJ1-2
v_gene: TRBV19
abundance: NA
len: 12
CDR3aa: ASSTQGYAAGYT

j_gene: TRBJ2-3
v_gene: TRBV21-1
abundance: NA
len: 14
CDR3aa: ASSNGQGGHTDTQY

j_gene: TRBJ2-3
v_gene: TRBV27
abundance: NA
len: 14
CDR3aa: ASSLRGVQGPDTQY